These 24 T cell receptor beta chains came from one sample sequenced in a study of STAT5B mutations in CD4+ large granular lymphocyte leukemia. The method was immunoSEQ multiplex PCR; TCRdb's version includes in-frame clones alone and lacks a portion of them. The repertoire holds about 18,000 clones, with about four fifths as singletons. Material for sequencing was CD4+ T cells from blood buffy coats. All receptors derive from a human donor in good health.

The chain carries TRBV5-6 and TRBJ2-7, with D perhaps given as TRBD1 or TRBD2 (5 bases each). The CDR3 spans 14 residues. Trimming stripped 2 bases from V and 0 bases from J, with 9 bases between. Germline lookup yields CDR1 SGHDT and CDR2 YYEEEE. CDR3 protein: CASSFAGTSYEQYF. Here the CDR3 DNA reads TGTGCCAGCAGCTTCGCTGGGACCTCCTACGAGCAGTACTTC.

The J gene is TRBJ2-2, the V gene TRBV5-6, with a weak D call TRBD1 (6 bases). The CDR3 extends over 15 amino acids. The germline V and J ends were trimmed by 5 bases and 6 bases, with 17 bases remaining between them. The germline V gene has CDR1 SGHDT and CDR2 YYEEEE. For the CDR3, the DNA is TGTGCCAGCAGGTGGGGGCGCACTTCGTCCGGGGAGCTGTTTTTT. Residues: CASRWGRTSSGELFF.

J is TRBJ1-4 and V is TRBV30; 7 bases fit TRBD1. The germline V gene encodes CDR1 GTSNPN and CDR2 SVGIG (reference sequence). The V segment lost 3 bases and the J segment 0 bases; nucleotides outside the gene matches: 4. The CDR3 loop spans 15 amino acids. DNA of the CDR3: TGTGCCTGGAGCTTCGGACAGGCAACTAATGAAAAACTGTTTTTT. It specifies CAWSFGQATNEKLFF.

The gene calls are TRBV10-3 and TRBJ2-1; either TRBD1 or TRBD2 may supply D (5 bases each). V gave up 4 bases and J gave up 9 bases, with 19 bases separating them. Germline-derived CDR1 and CDR2 are ENHRY and SYGVKD. This CDR3 region has 15 residues. For the CDR3, the DNA is TGTGCCATCAGTGGGGGCTGGACTCCGTTAGCTGAGCAGTTCTTC. It yields the protein CAISGGWTPLAEQFF.

The rearrangement links TRBV19 to TRBJ2-7, with D perhaps TRBD1 (5 bases). Germline assignment: CDR1 LNHDA and CDR2 SQIVND (reference sequence). The V gene lost 4 bases and the J gene lost 5 bases, with 18 bases spanning the gap. There are 15 residues in the CDR3. CDR3 nucleotide sequence: TGTGCCAGTAGTACCCGACAGCACCCCCTAAACGAGCAGTACTTC. The encoded protein is CASSTRQHPLNEQYF.

The chain uses TRBV7-9 and TRBJ1-1; 9 nucleotides agree with TRBD1. This CDR3 region has 14 residues. Trimming at V came to 5 bases and at J to 3 bases, leaving 4 bases not matched to a gene. CDR1 and CDR2 from the germline V gene are SEHNR and FQNEAQ (reference sequence). CDR3 in DNA: TGTGCCAGCAGCGCGGGACAGGGAGACACTGAAGCTTTCTTT. It encodes CASSAGQGDTEAFF.

The V call is TRBV7-2, the J call TRBJ2-7; D remains unclear. The V and J ends lost 1 base and 3 bases respectively, with 10 bases between them. The length of the CDR3 is 14 residues. Germline CDR1 is SGHTA and CDR2 is FQGNSA. In DNA form, the CDR3 reads TGTGCCAGCAGCTTAGGAACAAGAATCTACGAGCAGTACTTC. It encodes CASSLGTRIYEQYF.

This sequence joins TRBV29-1 and TRBJ1-5, with D unclear. Germline V gene lookup returns CDR1 SQVTM and CDR2 ANQGSEA. Trimming took off 5 bases at V and 1 base at J, with 9 bases between the two ends. The CDR3 loop spans 13 amino acids. CDR3 in amino acids: CSVRAGSNQPQHF. The CDR3 bases are TGCAGCGTTAGGGCGGGGAGCAATCAGCCCCAGCATTTT.

The chain recombines TRBV6-4 with TRBJ2-2; D not certain. This CDR3 is built from 14 residues. The germline gives CDR1 MRHNA, CDR2 SNTAGT. V was shortened by 2 bases and J by 4 bases, with 8 bases between the two germline ends. Written as DNA, the CDR3 is TGTGCCAGCAGTGACAATAGGGCCACCGGGGAGCTGTTTTTT. Protein: CASSDNRATGELFF.

This clone was seen a handful of times. V and J are TRBV9 and TRBJ1-4; no clear D. V was shortened by 4 bases and J by 5 bases, with 15 bases between the two germline ends. Germline V gene sequence: CDR1 SGDLS, CDR2 YYNGEE. The CDR3 runs to 15 residues. The CDR3, as DNA: TGTGCCAGCAGCTTAGACGGCAGGACGAATGAAAAACTGTTTTTT. It yields the protein CASSLDGRTNEKLFF.

In its sample, this clone was seen once. The chain links TRBV7-8 to TRBJ1-5, with D uncertain. Germline lookup yields CDR1 SGHVS and CDR2 FQNEAQ. Trimming shortened V by 4 bases and J by 3 bases, and 10 bases separated the two germline ends. This CDR3 region has 14 residues. CDR3 DNA sequence: TGTGCCAGCAGCTCAGGACGGAACAATCAGCCCCAGCATTTT. As protein: CASSSGRNNQPQHF.

CDR3 sequence reads: CASNPDRGGYGYTF. In nucleotides, the CDR3 is TGTGCCAGCAACCCCGACAGGGGAGGGTATGGCTACACCTTC. The genes are TRBV5-6 and TRBJ1-2, with 8 bases that match TRBD1. J lost 5 bases, V lost 6 bases, and 9 bases had no gene match. The CDR3 loop spans 14 amino acids. The germline CDR1 and CDR2 sequences are SGHDT and YYEEEE.

The V gene is TRBV10-1, the J gene TRBJ2-1, with 12 bases lining up with TRBD2. Germline CDR1 is WNHNN and CDR2 is SYGVQD (reference sequence). V shed 3 bases, J shed 8 bases, and the junction held 11 bases outside the gene matches. This CDR3 contains 17 residues. The CDR3 region is CASSDLTSGSGGHEQFF. Here the CDR3 DNA reads TGCGCCAGCAGTGACCTGACTAGCGGGAGTGGTGGGCATGAGCAGTTCTTC.

The V gene is TRBV6-5, the J gene TRBJ2-1; 7 bases are a match to TRBD2. Trimming at V came to 2 bases and at J to 1 base, leaving 2 bases not matched to a gene. This CDR3 comprises 15 residues. Per the germline V gene, CDR1 is MNHEY and CDR2 is SVGAGI. The CDR3 region has the DNA TGTGCCAGCAGTTACCAGGGAGGGTCCTACAATGAGCAGTTCTTC. Translated: CASSYQGGSYNEQFF.

This chain joins TRBV19 and TRBJ2-2; TRBD1 agrees at 7 bases. In germline, CDR1 is LNHDA, CDR2 SQIVND (reference sequence). The CDR3 loop spans 15 amino acids. The J segment lost 4 bases and the V segment lost 5 bases, leaving 7 bases of the junction unmatched. Here the CDR3 DNA reads TGTGCCAGTAGTGTCGGGACAGCTAGCACCGGGGAGCTGTTTTTT. Amino acid sequence: CASSVGTASTGELFF.

CDR3 sequence: CATRYPGTETEKLFF. The CDR3, as DNA: TGTGCCACCAGGTATCCCGGGACGGAGACTGAAAAACTGTTTTTT. This chain uses TRBV15 with TRBJ1-4; D possibly corresponds to TRBD1 (5 bases). The germline V and J ends were trimmed by 6 bases and 7 bases, with 18 bases remaining between them. From germline, CDR1 is LNHNV and CDR2 YYDKDF (reference sequence). This CDR3 comprises 15 residues.

This chain uses TRBV9 with TRBJ2-6, with a tentative D call TRBD2 (6 bases). The CDR3 has 15 residues. V was shortened by 2 bases and J by 3 bases, with 9 bases between the two germline ends. Germline CDR1 and CDR2: SGDLS and YYNGEE. This chain's CDR3 is CASSVLGGGANVLTF. The CDR3 nucleotides read TGTGCCAGCAGCGTTCTGGGGGGTGGGGCCAACGTCCTGACTTTC. Full variable domain (rest looked up from reference TRBV9 and TRBJ2-6): DSGVTQTPKHLITATGQRVTLRCSPRSGDLSVYWYQQSLDQGLQFLIQYYNGEERAKGNILERFSAQQFPDLHSELNLSSLELGDSALYFCASSVLGGGANVLTFGAGSRLTVL.

This rearrangement joins TRBV9 to TRBJ2-1; 13 bases align to TRBD2. CDR3 size: 19 residues. J was trimmed by 0 bases and V by 3 bases; bases with no gene match: 9. From germline, CDR1 is SGDLS and CDR2 YYNGEE. The CDR3 sequence: CASSARGLAGASSYNEQFF. DNA of the CDR3: TGTGCCAGCAGCGCCAGAGGACTAGCGGGAGCCAGCTCCTACAATGAGCAGTTCTTC.

The rearrangement joins TRBV7-9 to TRBJ2-2; TRBD2 matches 10 bases. Germline CDR1 is SEHNR and CDR2 is FQNEAQ (reference sequence). This CDR3 is built from 19 residues. V was pared by 4 bases and J by 3 bases, with 14 bases of the junction left unmatched. DNA for the CDR3: TGTGCCAGCAGCTCCCCGCCAGCGGGAGGGCCGGGGCACACCGGGGAGCTGTTTTTT. Its translation is CASSSPPAGGPGHTGELFF.

This clone was detected once. The J gene is TRBJ1-2, the V gene TRBV6-1, with unresolved D. V lost 6 bases and J 5 bases, leaving 10 bases between the germline ends. The CDR3 runs 12 residues. CDR1 and CDR2 from the germline V gene are MNHNS and SASEGT. This chain's CDR3 is CASRPTGYGYTF. CDR3 DNA: TGTGCCAGCAGACCGACGGGGTATGGCTACACCTTC.

The rearrangement uses TRBV6-5 and TRBJ1-2; 8 bases align to TRBD1. With 0 bases clipped from V and 8 bases from J, the junction kept 8 bases outside the gene matches. The CDR3 runs 15 residues. From germline, CDR1 is MNHEY and CDR2 SVGAGI. The CDR3 sequence is CASSYSVAGGFGYTF. The CDR3 coding sequence is TGTGCCAGCAGTTACTCGGTGGCAGGGGGCTTCGGCTACACCTTC.

The chain carries TRBV6-1 and TRBJ1-3; tentative D call: TRBD1 (5 bases). The CDR3 consists of 16 residues. The germline gives CDR1 MNHNS, CDR2 SASEGT. With 3 bases removed from V and 3 bases from J, the gap between germline ends came to 15 bases. CDR3 DNA: TGTGCCAGCAGTGACCCCACCCGGGGCGGTGGAAACACCATATATTTT. Its protein product is CASSDPTRGGGNTIYF.

V gene TRBV19 combines with J gene TRBJ1-2; maybe TRBD1 (5 bases). With 6 bases removed from V and 6 bases from J, the gap between germline ends came to 14 bases. The CDR3 totals 13 residues. Germline CDR1 and CDR2: LNHDA and SQIVND (reference sequence). CDR3 sequence reads: CASRSQGLNGYTF. CDR3 sequence (DNA): TGTGCCAGTAGGAGTCAGGGTCTTAATGGCTACACCTTC. Looking up the rest from reference TRBV19 and TRBJ1-2 gives the full variable domain: DGGITQSPKYLFRKEGQNVTLSCEQNLNHDAMYWYRQDPGQGLRLIYYSQIVNDFQKGDIAEGYSVSREKKESFPLTVTSAQKNPTAFYLCASRSQGLNGYTFGSGTRLTVV.

The CDR3 spells CASSGRTGGINEQYF. Written as DNA, the CDR3 is TGTGCCAGCAGCGGACGGACAGGGGGCATCAACGAGCAGTACTTC. The V and J genes are TRBV9 and TRBJ2-7; 11 nucleotides agree with TRBD1. With V trimmed by 3 bases and J by 5 bases, 7 bases remained unmatched. From germline, CDR1 is SGDLS and CDR2 YYNGEE. CDR3 size: 15 residues.